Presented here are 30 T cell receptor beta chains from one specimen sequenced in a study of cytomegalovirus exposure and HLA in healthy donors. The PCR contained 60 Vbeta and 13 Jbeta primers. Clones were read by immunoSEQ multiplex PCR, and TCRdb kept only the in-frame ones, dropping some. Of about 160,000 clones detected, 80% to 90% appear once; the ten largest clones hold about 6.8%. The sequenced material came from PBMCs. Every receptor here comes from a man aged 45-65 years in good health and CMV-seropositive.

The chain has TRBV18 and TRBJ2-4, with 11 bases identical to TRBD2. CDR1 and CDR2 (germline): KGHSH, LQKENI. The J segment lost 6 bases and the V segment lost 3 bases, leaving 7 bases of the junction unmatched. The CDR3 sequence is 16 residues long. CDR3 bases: TGTGCCAGCTCACCTGCTGCACTAGCGGGGGCAAACATTCAGTACTTC. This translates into CASSPAALAGANIQYF. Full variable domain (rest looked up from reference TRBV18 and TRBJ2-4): NAGVMQNPRHLVRRRGQEARLRCSPMKGHSHVYWYRQLPEEGLKFMVYLQKENIIDESGMPKERFSAEFPKEGPSILRIQQVVRGDSAAYFCASSPAALAGANIQYFGAGTRLSVL.

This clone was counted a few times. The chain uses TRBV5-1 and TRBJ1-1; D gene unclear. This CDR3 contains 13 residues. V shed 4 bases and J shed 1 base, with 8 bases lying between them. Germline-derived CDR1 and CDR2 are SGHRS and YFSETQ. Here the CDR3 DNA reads TGCGCCAGCAGCATACGGGAGAACACTGAAGCTTTCTTT. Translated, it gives CASSIRENTEAFF.

CDR3 sequence: CASRGDRGFTEAFF. The CDR3 nucleotides read TGCGCCAGCAGAGGGGACAGGGGTTTCACTGAAGCTTTCTTT. V gene TRBV5-1 combines with J gene TRBJ1-1, with 10 bases fitting TRBD1. The junction had 5 bases not matched to a gene; V was cut back by 5 bases and J by 4 bases. The CDR3 spans 14 residues. The germline V gene has CDR1 SGHRS and CDR2 YFSETQ.

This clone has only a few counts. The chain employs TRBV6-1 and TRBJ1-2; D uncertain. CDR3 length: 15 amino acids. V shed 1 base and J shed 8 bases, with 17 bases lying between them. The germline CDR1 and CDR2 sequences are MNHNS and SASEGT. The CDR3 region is CASSEDWALLHGYTF. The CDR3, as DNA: TGTGCCAGCAGTGAAGATTGGGCACTTCTACACGGCTACACCTTC.

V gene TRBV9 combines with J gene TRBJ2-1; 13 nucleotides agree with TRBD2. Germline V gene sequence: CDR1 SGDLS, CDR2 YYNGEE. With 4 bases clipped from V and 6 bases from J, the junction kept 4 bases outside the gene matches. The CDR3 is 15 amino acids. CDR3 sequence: CASSLGLAGTNEQFF. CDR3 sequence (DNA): TGTGCCAGCAGCCTGGGACTAGCGGGAACCAATGAGCAGTTCTTC.

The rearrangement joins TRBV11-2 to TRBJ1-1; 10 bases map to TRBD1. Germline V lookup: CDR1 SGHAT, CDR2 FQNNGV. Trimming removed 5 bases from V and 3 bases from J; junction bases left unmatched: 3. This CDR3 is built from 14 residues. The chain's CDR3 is CASSQGQGHTEAFF. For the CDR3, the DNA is TGTGCCAGCAGCCAGGGACAGGGGCACACTGAAGCTTTCTTT.

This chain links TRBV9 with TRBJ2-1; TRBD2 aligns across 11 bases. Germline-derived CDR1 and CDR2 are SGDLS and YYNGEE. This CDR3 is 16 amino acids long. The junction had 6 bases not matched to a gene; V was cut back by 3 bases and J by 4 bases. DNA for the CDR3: TGTGCCAGCAGCGGACCAACTAGCGGGAGATACAATGAGCAGTTCTTC. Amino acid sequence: CASSGPTSGRYNEQFF.

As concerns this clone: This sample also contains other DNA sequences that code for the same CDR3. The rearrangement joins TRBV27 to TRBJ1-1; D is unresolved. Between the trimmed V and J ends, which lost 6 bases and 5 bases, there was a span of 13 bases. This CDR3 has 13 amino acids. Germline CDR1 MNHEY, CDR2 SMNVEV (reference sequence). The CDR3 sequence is CASSLFRETEAFF. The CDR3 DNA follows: TGTGCCAGCAGCCTCTTTCGGGAGACTGAAGCTTTCTTT.

The CDR3 loop is CASSFRQGIGGYEQYF. CDR3 bases: TGTGCCAGCAGCTTTCGACAGGGGATAGGGGGCTACGAGCAGTACTTC. This chain joins TRBV27 and TRBJ2-7, with 8 bases identical to TRBD1. J was trimmed by 3 bases and V by 6 bases; bases with no gene match: 13. The CDR3 is made up of 16 amino acids. From germline, CDR1 is MNHEY and CDR2 SMNVEV (reference sequence).

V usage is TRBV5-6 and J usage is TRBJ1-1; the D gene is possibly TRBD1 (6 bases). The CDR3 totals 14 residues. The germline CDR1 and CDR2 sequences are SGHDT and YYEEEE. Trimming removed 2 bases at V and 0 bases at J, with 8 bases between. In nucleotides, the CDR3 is TGTGCCAGCAGCTTTGGACAGCTGAACACTGAAGCTTTCTTT. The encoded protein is CASSFGQLNTEAFF.

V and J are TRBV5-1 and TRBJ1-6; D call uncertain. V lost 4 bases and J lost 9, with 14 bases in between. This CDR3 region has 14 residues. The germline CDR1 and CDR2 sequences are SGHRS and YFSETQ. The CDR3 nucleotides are TGCGCCAGCAGCGCGGCCCCCTCTAGTTCACCCCTCCACTTT. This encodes CASSAAPSSSPLHF.

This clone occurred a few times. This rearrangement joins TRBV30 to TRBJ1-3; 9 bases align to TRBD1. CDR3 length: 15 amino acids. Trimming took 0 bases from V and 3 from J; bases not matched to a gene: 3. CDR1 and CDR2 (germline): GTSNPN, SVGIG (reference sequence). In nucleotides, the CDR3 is TGTGCCTGGAGTGTTCAGGACAGGGGTGGAAACACCATATATTTT. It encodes CAWSVQDRGGNTIYF. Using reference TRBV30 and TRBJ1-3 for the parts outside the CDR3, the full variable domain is SQTIHQWPATLVQPVGSPLSLECTVEGTSNPNLYWYRQAAGRGLQLLFYSVGIGQISSEVPQNLSASRPQDRQFILSSKKLLLSDSGFYLCAWSVQDRGGNTIYFGEGSWLTVV.

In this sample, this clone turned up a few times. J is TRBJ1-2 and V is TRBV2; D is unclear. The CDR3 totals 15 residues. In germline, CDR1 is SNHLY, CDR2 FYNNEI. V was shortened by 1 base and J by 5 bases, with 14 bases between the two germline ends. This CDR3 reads CASSEGVSYLYGYTF. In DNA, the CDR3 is TGTGCCAGCAGTGAAGGTGTGAGTTACTTATATGGCTACACCTTC.

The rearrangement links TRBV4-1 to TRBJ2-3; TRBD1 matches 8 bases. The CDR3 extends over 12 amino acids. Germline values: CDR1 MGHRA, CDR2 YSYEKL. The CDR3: CGSGGVGDTQYF. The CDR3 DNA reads TGCGGTTCAGGGGGCGTCGGAGATACGCAGTATTTT.

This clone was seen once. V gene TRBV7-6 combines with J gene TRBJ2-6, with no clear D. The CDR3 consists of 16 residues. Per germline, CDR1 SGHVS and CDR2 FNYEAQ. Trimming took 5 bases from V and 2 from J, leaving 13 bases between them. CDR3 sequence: CASSPFSSAGANVLTF. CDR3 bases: TGTGCCAGCAGCCCCTTTTCAAGCGCTGGGGCCAACGTCCTGACTTTC.

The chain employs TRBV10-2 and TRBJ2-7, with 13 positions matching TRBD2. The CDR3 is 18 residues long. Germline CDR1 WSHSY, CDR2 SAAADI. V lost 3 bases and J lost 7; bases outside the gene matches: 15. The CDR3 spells CASSDGFLLAGGPKEQYV. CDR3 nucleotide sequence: TGCGCCAGCAGTGATGGCTTTCTACTAGCGGGAGGGCCAAAGGAGCAGTACGTC.

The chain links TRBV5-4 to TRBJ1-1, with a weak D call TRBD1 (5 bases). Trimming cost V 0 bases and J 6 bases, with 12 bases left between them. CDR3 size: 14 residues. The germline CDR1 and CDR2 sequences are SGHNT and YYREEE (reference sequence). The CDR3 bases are TGTGCCAGCAGCTTGGCCGAGACAGCCCCTGAAGCTTTCTTT. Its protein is CASSLAETAPEAFF.

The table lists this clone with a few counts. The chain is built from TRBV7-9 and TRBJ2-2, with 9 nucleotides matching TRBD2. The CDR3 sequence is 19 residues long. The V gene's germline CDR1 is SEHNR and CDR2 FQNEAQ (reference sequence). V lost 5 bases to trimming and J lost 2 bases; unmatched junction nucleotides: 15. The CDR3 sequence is CASSNTESSGSVNTGELFF. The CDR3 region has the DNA TGTGCCAGCAGCAACACGGAGAGTAGCGGGAGTGTTAACACCGGGGAGCTGTTTTTT.

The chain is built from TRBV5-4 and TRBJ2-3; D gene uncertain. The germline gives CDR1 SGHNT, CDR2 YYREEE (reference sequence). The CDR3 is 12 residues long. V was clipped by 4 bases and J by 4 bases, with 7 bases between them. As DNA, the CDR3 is TGTGCCAGCAGCCCTCAGTCAGATACGCAGTATTTT. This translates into CASSPQSDTQYF. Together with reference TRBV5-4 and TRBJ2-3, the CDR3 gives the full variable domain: ETGVTQSPTHLIKTRGQQVTLRCSSQSGHNTVSWYQQALGQGPQFIFQYYREEENGRGNFPPRFSGLQFPNYSSELNVNALELDDSALYLCASSPQSDTQYFGPGTRLTVL.

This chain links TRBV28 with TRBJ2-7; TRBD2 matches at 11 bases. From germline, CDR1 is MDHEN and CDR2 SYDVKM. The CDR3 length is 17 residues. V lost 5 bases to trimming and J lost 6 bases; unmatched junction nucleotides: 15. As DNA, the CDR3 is TGTGCCAGCAGTCCCCCGGGACTAGCGGCTGATGAGGGCGAGCAGTACGTC. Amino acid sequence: CASSPPGLAADEGEQYV.

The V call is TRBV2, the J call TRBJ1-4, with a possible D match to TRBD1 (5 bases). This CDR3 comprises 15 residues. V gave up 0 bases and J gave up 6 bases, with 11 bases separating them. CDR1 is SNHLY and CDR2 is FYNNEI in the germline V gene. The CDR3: CASSEARGRYEKLFF. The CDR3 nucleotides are TGTGCCAGCAGTGAAGCGCGGGGACGGTATGAAAAACTGTTTTTT.

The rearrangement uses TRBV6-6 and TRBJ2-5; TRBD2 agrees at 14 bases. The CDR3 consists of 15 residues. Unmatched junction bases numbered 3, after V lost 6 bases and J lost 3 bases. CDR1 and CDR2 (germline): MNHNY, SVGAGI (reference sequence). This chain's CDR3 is CASSPGLAGEETQYF. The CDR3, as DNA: TGTGCCAGCAGCCCGGGACTAGCGGGGGAAGAGACCCAGTACTTC.

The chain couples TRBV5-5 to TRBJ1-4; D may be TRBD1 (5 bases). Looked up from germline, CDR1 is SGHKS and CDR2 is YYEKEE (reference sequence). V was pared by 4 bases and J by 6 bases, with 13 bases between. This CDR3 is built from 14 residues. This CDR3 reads CASSADPRDEKLFF. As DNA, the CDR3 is TGTGCCAGCAGCGCCGACCCCAGGGATGAAAAACTGTTTTTT.

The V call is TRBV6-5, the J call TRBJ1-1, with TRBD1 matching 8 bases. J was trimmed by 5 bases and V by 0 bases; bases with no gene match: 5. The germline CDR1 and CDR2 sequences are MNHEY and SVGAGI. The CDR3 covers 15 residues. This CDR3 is CASSYSYRGETEAFF. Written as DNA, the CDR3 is TGTGCCAGCAGTTACTCGTACAGGGGGGAAACTGAAGCTTTCTTT.

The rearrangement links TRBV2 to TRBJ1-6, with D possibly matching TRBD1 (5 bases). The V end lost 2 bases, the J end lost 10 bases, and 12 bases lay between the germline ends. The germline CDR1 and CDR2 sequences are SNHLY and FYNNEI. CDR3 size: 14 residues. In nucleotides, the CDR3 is TGTGCCAGCAGTGAATCCCAGGGCCGGTCACCCCTCCACTTT. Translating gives CASSESQGRSPLHF.

CDR3 sequence: CASSASTRSSTDTQYF. The CDR3 DNA follows: TGCGCCAGCAGCGCATCTACTAGATCTAGCACAGATACGCAGTATTTT. The chain uses TRBV5-1 and TRBJ2-3; D may be TRBD2 (5 bases). Germline CDR1 and CDR2: SGHRS and YFSETQ. With 4 bases removed from V and 0 bases from J, the gap between germline ends came to 15 bases. The CDR3 sequence is 16 residues long. The full variable domain, in which reference TRBV5-1 and TRBJ2-3 provide the parts outside the CDR3, is KAGVTQTPRYLIKTRGQQVTLSCSPISGHRSVSWYQQTPGQGLQFLFEYFSETQRNKGNFPGRFSGRQFSNSRSEMNVSTLELGDSALYLCASSASTRSSTDTQYFGPGTRLTVL.

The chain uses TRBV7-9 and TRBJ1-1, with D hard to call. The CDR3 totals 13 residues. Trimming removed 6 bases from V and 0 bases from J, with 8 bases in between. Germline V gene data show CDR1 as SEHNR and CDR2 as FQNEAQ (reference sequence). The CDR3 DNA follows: TGTGCCAGCAGTTCCGTTTTGAACACTGAAGCTTTCTTT. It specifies CASSSVLNTEAFF.

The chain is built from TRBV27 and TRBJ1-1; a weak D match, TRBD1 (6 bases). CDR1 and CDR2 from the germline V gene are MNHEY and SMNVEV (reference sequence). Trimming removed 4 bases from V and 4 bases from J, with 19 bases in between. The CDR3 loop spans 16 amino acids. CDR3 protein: CASSSWGPVGTTEAFF. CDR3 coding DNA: TGTGCCAGCAGTTCGTGGGGGCCGGTCGGGACCACTGAAGCTTTCTTT.

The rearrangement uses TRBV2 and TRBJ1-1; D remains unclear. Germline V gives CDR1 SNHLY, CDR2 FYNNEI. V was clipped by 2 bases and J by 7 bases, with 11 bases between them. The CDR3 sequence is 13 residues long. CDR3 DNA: TGTGCCAGCAGTGAAAACCCGACACTTGAAGCTTTCTTT. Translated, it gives CASSENPTLEAFF.

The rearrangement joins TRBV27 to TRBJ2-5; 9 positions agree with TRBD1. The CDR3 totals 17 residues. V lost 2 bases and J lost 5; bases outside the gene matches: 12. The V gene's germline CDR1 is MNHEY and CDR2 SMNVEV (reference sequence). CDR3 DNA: TGTGCCAGCAGTTTAACTCAACCCGGGACAGGGCCTGAGACCCAGTACTTC. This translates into CASSLTQPGTGPETQYF.